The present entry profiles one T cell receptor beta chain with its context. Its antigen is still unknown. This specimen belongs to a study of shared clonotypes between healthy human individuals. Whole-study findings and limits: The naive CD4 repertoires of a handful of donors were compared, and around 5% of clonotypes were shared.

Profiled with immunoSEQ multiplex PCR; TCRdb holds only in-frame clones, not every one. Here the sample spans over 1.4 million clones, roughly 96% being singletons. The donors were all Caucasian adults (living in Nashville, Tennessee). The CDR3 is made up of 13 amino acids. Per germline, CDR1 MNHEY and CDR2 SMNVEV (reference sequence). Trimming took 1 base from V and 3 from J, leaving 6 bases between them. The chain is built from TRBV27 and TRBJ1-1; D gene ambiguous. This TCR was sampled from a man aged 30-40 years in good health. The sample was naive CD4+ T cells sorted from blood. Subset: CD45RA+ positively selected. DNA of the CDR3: TGTGCCAGCAGTTTATTACAAGACACTGAAGCTTTCTTT. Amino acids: CASSLLQDTEAFF.